The 8 T cell receptor beta chains given below trace back to one sample, sequenced in a study of T cell responses to AZD1222 COVID-19 vaccine (dated by TCRdb to the early 2020s). The intended sense of this specimen's time point label: about 28 days (+/-7) after the second vaccine dose. The library was built by means of the immunoSEQ multiplex PCR assay. TCRdb's version of the immuneACCESS table is confined to in-frame rearrangements and falls short of the full clone set. An unresolved V gene accounts for under half of the shortfall where checked; the remainder is of unknown origin. In all, the sample holds 150,000 or so clones, and about 91% of those were seen once. The ten largest clones capture 3.6% of the sample. The sample was peripheral blood, taken 28 days after the second AZD1222 dose. These receptors originate from an adult who received the AZD1222 COVID-19 vaccine.

The rearrangement uses TRBV30 and TRBJ1-1, with D hard to call. CDR3 length: 15 amino acids. Germline values: CDR1 GTSNPN, CDR2 SVGIG (reference sequence). The germline V and J ends were trimmed by 5 bases and 1 base, with 17 bases remaining between them. CDR3 DNA sequence: TGTGCCTGGTCTGCCGCTCCGATCCGGAACACTGAAGCTTTCTTT. Its protein product is CAWSAAPIRNTEAFF.

V usage is TRBV3-1 (or the pseudogene TRBV3-2) and J usage is TRBJ2-5, with 16 bases lining up with TRBD2. The V segment lost 1 base and the J segment 5 bases; nucleotides outside the gene matches: 4. Germline assignment: CDR1 LGHDT and CDR2 YNNKEL (reference sequence). The CDR3 contains 17 residues. The CDR3, as DNA: TGTGCCAGCAGCCAAGTAGGGACTAGCGGGAGGGGGGAGACCCAGTACTTC. This translates into CASSQVGTSGRGETQYF.

CDR3 DNA sequence: TGTGCCAGCAGCCCAGTTAGCGGGATGGGGGCCAAAAACATTCAGTACTTC. Translated: CASSPVSGMGAKNIQYF. The V and J genes are TRBV27 and TRBJ2-4; 8 bases match TRBD2. CDR1 is MNHEY and CDR2 is SMNVEV in the germline V gene (reference sequence). The V and J ends lost 6 bases and 1 base, in that order; junction bases with no gene match: 11. This CDR3 comprises 17 residues.

The V gene is TRBV6-1, the J gene TRBJ1-3; 8 bases are shared with TRBD1. Germline V CDR1 and CDR2: MNHNS, SASEGT. V lost 5 bases and J lost 7; bases outside the gene matches: 7. The CDR3 has 14 residues. The CDR3 DNA reads as TGTGCCAGCAGTCCAGGGGGCGGAAGGAACACCATATATTTT. Amino acid sequence: CASSPGGGRNTIYF.

CDR3 DNA: TGTGCCATCACCCGAGGGACAGGGGGGAACACTGAAGCTTTCTTT. This encodes CAITRGTGGNTEAFF. The chain carries TRBV10-3 and TRBJ1-1, with 11 bases aligning to TRBD1. The V segment lost 7 bases and the J segment 1 base; nucleotides outside the gene matches: 5. The CDR3 is 15 amino acids. Germline V gene lookup returns CDR1 ENHRY and CDR2 SYGVKD.

This clone was seen once. This rearrangement joins TRBV18 to TRBJ1-4; the D gene is possibly TRBD1 (6 bases). CDR1 is KGHSH, CDR2 LQKENI, per germline. The CDR3 extends over 15 amino acids. The V end lost 6 bases, the J end lost 4 bases, and 15 bases lay between the germline ends. Here the CDR3 reads CASSGGTRDNEKLFF. The CDR3 bases are TGTGCCAGCTCCGGAGGGACACGGGATAATGAAAAACTGTTTTTT.

V and J are TRBV28 and TRBJ2-7; a possible D gene is TRBD2 (7 bases). Germline CDR1 is MDHEN and CDR2 is SYDVKM. V lost 10 bases, J lost 5 bases, and 21 bases lay in between. The CDR3 covers 14 residues. The CDR3 sequence is CATDGGGLRDEQYF. CDR3 bases: TGTGCCACCGATGGGGGGGGGCTTCGGGACGAGCAGTACTTC.

The V and J genes are TRBV11-3 and TRBJ2-3; 11 nucleotides agree with TRBD2. The CDR3 extends over 15 amino acids. In germline, CDR1 is SGHNT, CDR2 YENEEA. J gave up 0 bases and V 4 bases, and 0 bases lay outside the gene matches. The CDR3 here is CASSSSGRSTDTQYF. DNA for the CDR3: TGTGCCAGCAGCTCTAGCGGGAGGAGCACAGATACGCAGTATTTT. The whole variable domain, filled in from reference TRBV11-3 and TRBJ2-3, reads EAGVVQSPRYKIIEKKQPVAFWCNPISGHNTLYWYLQNLGQGPELLIRYENEEAVDDSQLPKDRFSAERLKGVDSTLKIQPAELGDSAVYLCASSSSGRSTDTQYFGPGTRLTVL.